This TCR beta chain is from a study of monozygotic twins with inflammatory bowel disease. For each CDR3 protein, TCRdb gives one entry from its re-call of the 5' RACE reads, without DNA. The sample includes approximately 420,000 distinct CDR3 sequences. This CDR3 region has 13 residues. Germline CDR1 is MNHEY and CDR2 is SMNVEV (reference sequence). The clonotype was recovered from a human donor with ulcerative colitis or Crohn's disease, or a healthy co-twin of an affected twin (not recorded which). The sequenced sample consisted of blood. The chain couples TRBV27 to TRBJ1-6; the D call of TRBD1 rests on TCRdb alone, since no DNA is present to check it. This CDR3 is CASSWGLNSPLHF.